This TCR beta chain came from a study of blood T cell repertoires in COVID-19. The ends lost 5 bases at V and 0 bases at J; junction bases unmatched: 9. Germline V CDR1 and CDR2: MNHEY, SVGEGT. The CDR3 has 17 amino acids. Only in-frame clones appear in the TCRdb table, and some are missing; sequencing was by immunoSEQ multiplex PCR. The profile shows some 170,000 clones, around 83% of them singletons. Specimen: PBMCs or T cells enriched from blood (not recorded which). This receptor was identified in a man in his fifties or sixties who had recovered from COVID-19. The chain couples TRBV6-2 or TRBV6-3 to TRBJ1-5; 8 bases match TRBD1. For the CDR3, the DNA is TGTGCCAGCAGTGGCACCGGGACAGGTTATAGCAATCAGCCCCAGCATTTT. This sequence encodes CASSGTGTGYSNQPQHF.